This T cell receptor (beta chain) was profiled in a study of blood T cell repertoires in COVID-19. The repertoire was sequenced with immunoSEQ multiplex PCR; TCRdb's copy has only in-frame clones and lacks some. The sample holds over 85,000 clones; about four fifths are singletons and the top ten take approximately 16%. Germline lookup yields CDR1 SGHVS and CDR2 FQNEAQ. This CDR3 is built from 18 residues. With 5 bases clipped from V and 0 bases from J, the junction kept 14 bases outside the gene matches. The chain employs TRBV7-8 and TRBJ1-1, with 8 bases aligning to TRBD1. Sample: peripheral blood. This receptor was taken from a woman in her sixties or seventies with acute or convalescent COVID-19. CDR3: CASSPLGTGGGLNTEAFF. The CDR3 DNA reads TGTGCCAGCAGCCCGCTCGGAACAGGGGGAGGGTTGAACACTGAAGCTTTCTTT.